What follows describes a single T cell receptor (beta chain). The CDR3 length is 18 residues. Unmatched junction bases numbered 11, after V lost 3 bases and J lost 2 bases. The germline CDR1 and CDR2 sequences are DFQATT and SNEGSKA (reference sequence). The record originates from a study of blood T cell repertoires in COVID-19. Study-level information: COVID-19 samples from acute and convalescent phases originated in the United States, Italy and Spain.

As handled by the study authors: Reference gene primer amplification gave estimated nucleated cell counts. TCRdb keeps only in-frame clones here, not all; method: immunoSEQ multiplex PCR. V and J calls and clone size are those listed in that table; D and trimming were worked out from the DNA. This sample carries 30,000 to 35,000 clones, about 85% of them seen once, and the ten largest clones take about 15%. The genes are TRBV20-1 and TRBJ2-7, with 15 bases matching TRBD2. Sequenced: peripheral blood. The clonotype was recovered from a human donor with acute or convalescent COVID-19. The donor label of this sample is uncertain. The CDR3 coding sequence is TGCAGTGCTAGTGGTTCCGGGACTAGCGGGAGGAACCCCTACGAGCAGTACTTC. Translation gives CSASGSGTSGRNPYEQYF.